This T cell receptor (beta chain) was observed in a study of CD8 T cells in ankylosing spondylitis. In making TCR beta libraries, quantitative 5'-RACE with molecular barcodes was used. From the 5' RACE reads, TCRdb called clonotypes with MiXCR, one entry per CDR3 protein. The sample gives around 250,000 distinct CDR3 sequences, roughly 10% of which show up once; under 8% is in the top ten. Study results and limitations: What appeared characteristic of ankylosing spondylitis blood was a TCR beta motif of eight highly homologous variants.

As regards this clonotype: As yet, its antigen is unknown.

This CDR3 contains 12 residues. Trimming pared 6 bases from V and 3 bases from J, leaving 7 bases between. Looked up from germline, CDR1 is SNHLY and CDR2 is FYNNEI. The material sequenced was blood, either unsorted or a sorted T cell fraction (not recorded which). The TCR was taken from a male donor with ankylosing spondylitis or in good health (not recorded which). This chain connects TRBV2 to TRBJ2-3; D remains ambiguous. CDR3 sequence: CASRKRTDTQYF. CDR3 DNA sequence: TGTGCCAGCAGGAAGAGAACAGATACGCAGTATTTT.